This note documents a single TCR beta chain sequence. Sequencing used immunoSEQ multiplex PCR; TCRdb keeps in-frame clones, though not all of them. Found here are roughly 180,000 clones, 85% to 90% of them singletons; the top ten hold almost 1%. The sample is drawn from a study of blood T cell repertoires in COVID-19. The CDR3 contains 16 residues. Losses at the gene ends were 3 bases for V and 4 bases for J; bases not matched to a gene: 7. Germline lookup yields CDR1 LGHDT and CDR2 YNNKEL (reference sequence). This sequence joins TRBV3-1 (or the pseudogene TRBV3-2) and TRBJ1-3, with TRBD1 identical over 9 bases. The origin of this receptor is a man between 18 and 35 years old with acute or convalescent COVID-19. The sequencing input was peripheral blood. The DNA for the CDR3 is TGTGCCAGCAGCCAGCACAGGGGGCGAAACGGAAACACCATATATTTT. This translates into CASSQHRGRNGNTIYF.